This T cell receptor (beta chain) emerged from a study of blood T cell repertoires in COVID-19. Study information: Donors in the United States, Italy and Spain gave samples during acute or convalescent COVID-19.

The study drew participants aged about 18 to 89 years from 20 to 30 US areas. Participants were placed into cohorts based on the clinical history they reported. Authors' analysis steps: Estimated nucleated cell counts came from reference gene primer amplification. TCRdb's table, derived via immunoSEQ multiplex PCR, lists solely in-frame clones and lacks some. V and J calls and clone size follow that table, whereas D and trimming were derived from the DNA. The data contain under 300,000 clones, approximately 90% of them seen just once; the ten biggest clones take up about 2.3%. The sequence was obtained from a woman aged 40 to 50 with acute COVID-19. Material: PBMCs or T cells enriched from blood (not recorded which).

The DNA for the CDR3 is TGTGCCACCAGTGATTCCGGGTCCTATGGCTACACCTTC. Translated, it gives CATSDSGSYGYTF. The rearrangement links TRBV24-1 to TRBJ1-2; unclear D gene. With 2 bases removed from V and 4 bases from J, the gap between germline ends came to 7 bases. The V gene's germline CDR1 is KGHDR and CDR2 SFDVKD. The CDR3 loop spans 13 amino acids.